The next 15 T cell receptor beta chains were all read from a single sample in a study of OX40 agonist ivuxolimab in advanced cancers. Libraries were prepared by immunoSEQ multiplex PCR; TCRdb keeps only in-frame clonotypes and omits some of them. The data show roughly 70,000 clones, 70% to 90% seen once. Sequenced material: CD4+ or CD8+ T cells sorted from blood, taken in a trial of the OX40 agonist ivuxolimab. The receptor set was obtained from an adult with an advanced solid tumor such as melanoma, head and neck, liver or kidney cancer.

V is TRBV15 and J is TRBJ2-7, with a tentative D call TRBD1 (6 bases). V was shortened by 0 bases and J by 5 bases, with 14 bases between the two germline ends. Germline CDR1 and CDR2: LNHNV and YYDKDF (reference sequence). CDR3 length equals 15 residues. CDR3 loop: CATSRDQVRGHEQYF. The DNA of the CDR3 is TGTGCCACCAGCAGAGATCAGGTCAGGGGCCACGAGCAGTACTTC.

J is TRBJ2-7 and V is TRBV6-6, with D possibly being TRBD1 (5 bases). CDR3 size: 13 residues. Germline lookup yields CDR1 MNHNY and CDR2 SVGAGI (reference sequence). The V and J ends lost 5 bases and 6 bases respectively, with 14 bases between them. CDR3: CASSETEAGEQYF. In DNA, the CDR3 is TGTGCCAGCAGTGAGACAGAGGCAGGCGAGCAGTACTTC.

CDR3 coding DNA: TGTGCCAGCAGCTTAGGGACGTCTAACGACGAGCAGTACTTC. Protein product: CASSLGTSNDEQYF. The chain is built from TRBV7-3 and TRBJ2-7; either TRBD1 or TRBD2 may supply D (5 bases each). The germline gives CDR1 SGHTA, CDR2 FQGTGA. The CDR3 consists of 14 residues. With 2 bases removed from V and 5 bases from J, the gap between germline ends came to 13 bases.

This chain links TRBV18 with TRBJ2-7; 12 positions agree with TRBD2. Germline V gene lookup returns CDR1 KGHSH and CDR2 LQKENI. The CDR3 is 15 residues long. V was pared by 3 bases and J by 3 bases, with 3 bases of the junction left unmatched. CDR3 loop: CASSPRTSGNYEQYF. CDR3 DNA: TGTGCCAGCTCACCTAGGACTAGCGGGAACTACGAGCAGTACTTC.

The genes are TRBV7-2 and TRBJ2-6; 10 bases line up with TRBD1. V gave up 5 bases and J gave up 2 bases; unmatched junction bases: 6. Germline loops: CDR1 SGHTA, CDR2 FQGNSA. This CDR3 is built from 17 residues. The CDR3 sequence: CASSPPTGGAGANVLTF. The CDR3 nucleotides are TGTGCCAGCAGCCCACCGACAGGGGGCGCTGGGGCCAACGTCCTGACTTTC.

The chain uses TRBV7-9 and TRBJ2-3; D unresolved. Per the germline V gene, CDR1 is SEHNR and CDR2 is FQNEAQ (reference sequence). The V end was cut by 6 bases, the J end by 2 bases, with 6 bases between. This CDR3 has 12 residues. CDR3 sequence (DNA): TGTGCCAGCAGACAAAACACAGATACGCAGTATTTT. Translation gives CASRQNTDTQYF. The variable domain in full, with the rest retrieved from reference TRBV7-9 and TRBJ2-3, is DTGVSQNPRHKITKRGQNVTFRCDPISEHNRLYWYRQTLGQGPEFLTYFQNEAQLEKSRLLSDRFSAERPKGSFSTLEIQRTEQGDSAMYLCASRQNTDTQYFGPGTRLTVL.

This clone was picked up one time. The chain is built from TRBV27 and TRBJ1-2; the D is unclear. This CDR3 comprises 14 residues. V was shortened by 3 bases and J by 6 bases, with 14 bases between the two germline ends. Germline V gives CDR1 MNHEY, CDR2 SMNVEV (reference sequence). CDR3 sequence (DNA): TGTGCCAGCAGTTTCGGCCCCTATACGAATGGCTACACCTTC. Amino acids: CASSFGPYTNGYTF.

The table lists this clone with a count of one. The V and J genes are TRBV15 and TRBJ2-1, with D hard to call. CDR3 length: 15 residues. Germline CDR1 and CDR2: LNHNV and YYDKDF (reference sequence). Trimming removed 0 bases at V and 0 bases at J, with 6 bases between. For the CDR3, the DNA is TGTGCCACCAGCAGAGACCGAAGCTCCTACAATGAGCAGTTCTTC. Translation: CATSRDRSSYNEQFF.

The V call is TRBV7-3, the J call TRBJ2-5; 10 nucleotides align to TRBD2. CDR1 SGHTA and CDR2 FQGTGA come from the germline V gene. V dropped 4 bases and J dropped 5; count of bases not matched to a gene: 7. There are 15 residues in the CDR3. The CDR3 sequence is CASSYTGTSAETQYF. The CDR3 region has the DNA TGTGCCAGCAGCTACACCGGGACTAGCGCTGAGACCCAGTACTTC.

The sample holds one count of this clone. The chain links TRBV5-5 to TRBJ2-1, with no clear D. The CDR3 consists of 13 residues. The germline V gene encodes CDR1 SGHKS and CDR2 YYEKEE (reference sequence). Trimming removed 1 base at V and 4 bases at J, with 6 bases between. CDR3 sequence reads: CASSLLGYNEQFF. CDR3 nucleotide sequence: TGTGCCAGCAGCTTGTTGGGGTACAATGAGCAGTTCTTC.

The rearrangement joins TRBV6-5 to TRBJ2-1; tentatively, D is TRBD2 (5 bases). Germline CDR1 and CDR2: MNHEY and SVGAGI. The V and J ends lost 8 bases and 12 bases respectively, with 14 bases between them. This CDR3 is built from 11 residues. The CDR3 DNA sequence: TGTGCCAGCGTTACTCCGGCGGGGCAGTTCTTC. Protein sequence: CASVTPAGQFF.

The V gene is TRBV5-4, the J gene TRBJ2-1, with 7 bases identical to TRBD2. CDR3 size: 15 residues. Germline V gene data show CDR1 as SGHNT and CDR2 as YYREEE (reference sequence). Trimming removed 0 bases from V and 3 bases from J; junction bases left unmatched: 3. In DNA, the CDR3 is TGTGCCAGCAGCTTGGGCGGGAGTGTCTACAATGAGCAGTTCTTC. Translating gives CASSLGGSVYNEQFF.

This sequence joins TRBV7-2 and TRBJ2-1, with TRBD2 as a possible D gene (6 bases). Germline CDR1 and CDR2: SGHTA and FQGNSA. The CDR3 extends over 14 amino acids. V was shortened by 5 bases and J by 9 bases, with 17 bases between the two germline ends. CDR3 sequence reads: CASSPVSPGVEQFF. The CDR3 DNA is TGTGCCAGCAGCCCAGTATCCCCGGGGGTTGAGCAGTTCTTC. Drawing the rest from reference TRBV7-2 and TRBJ2-1, the complete variable domain is GAGVSQSPSNKVTEKGKDVELRCDPISGHTALYWYRQSLGQGLEFLIYFQGNSAPDKSGLPSDRFSAERTGGSVSTLTIQRTQQEDSAVYLCASSPVSPGVEQFFGPGTRLTVL.

This chain joins TRBV5-4 and TRBJ1-2; 7 bases map to TRBD1. This CDR3 comprises 13 residues. Per germline, CDR1 SGHNT and CDR2 YYREEE (reference sequence). J was trimmed by 3 bases and V by 4 bases; bases with no gene match: 3. This CDR3 reads CASSVTGDYGYTF. CDR3 coding DNA: TGTGCCAGCAGCGTTACAGGGGACTATGGCTACACCTTC.

The genes are TRBV10-1 and TRBJ2-3, with 10 nucleotides matching TRBD2. The junction had 10 bases not matched to a gene; V was cut back by 2 bases and J by 5 bases. The CDR3 is 17 amino acids. Germline CDR1 reads WNHNN; CDR2 reads SYGVQD (reference sequence). The DNA for the CDR3 is TGCGCCAGCAGTGAGCCTAAGGGCCTAGCGGGAGAAGATACGCAGTATTTT. Translated: CASSEPKGLAGEDTQYF.